This T cell receptor (beta chain) was found in a study of blood T cell repertoires in COVID-19 (dated by TCRdb to 2018 to 2020). Some background on the complete study: Samples covering the acute and convalescent phases of COVID-19 were provided by collaborators in the United States, Italy and Spain. The material from the prospective study consisted of cDNA or gDNA derived from T cells, B-cell-depleted T cells, or PBMCs. The dataset comprised deeply sampled blood TCRbeta repertoires from subjects exposed to, actively infected with, or recovered from COVID-19. A freely available public database, intended as a resource for researchers studying the immune response to SARS-CoV-2, is where the repertoires were released. Samples came from the ongoing ImmuneRACE study (first 160 participants) plus 1,254 subjects from 6 global collaborators. The sample metadata nearly always contained a de-identified subject ID, COVID-19 status, age in years and sex. HLA class I and class II types, where available, came from metadata supplied by the sample provider rather than from assay-based typing.

The CDR3 goes from the cysteine to the phenylalanine over 15 residues. The entry retains the CDR3 DNA only, 45 bases that are in frame from base 1. Trimming takes 1 base from V and 0 bases from J, and the germline ends sit 7 bases apart. Taken from the germline V gene, the CDR1 and CDR2 loops are SGHTA and FQGTGA. Broad study findings and their caveats: The quantity of clinical and demographic metadata differed by source and by participant and was supplied without curation.

TCRbeta CDR3 regions were amplified from genomic DNA by means of the immunoSEQ Assay, a bias-controlled multiplex PCR. The original methods were these. The number of nucleated cells in each sample was estimated from the amplification of reference gene primers within the assay. Sequence reads were collapsed and filtered to measure the absolute abundance of every unique TCRbeta CDR3 rearrangement. For each sample, productive Simpson clonality was calculated as the square root of Simpson's diversity index across productive rearrangements. TCRdb's version of the immuneACCESS table is confined to in-frame rearrangements and falls short of the full clone set. An unresolved V gene accounts for under half of the shortfall where checked; the remainder is of unknown origin. For V, J and clone size, that table is used; D and trimming come from the DNA. For this sample there are some 140,000 clones; around four fifths appear just once. 2% to 3% of the sample comes from the top ten.

A few counts support this clone. Its specific antigen is unknown. No per-base quality is available; no much larger clone lies one base away. Enrolling through a virtual design, the prospective study's participants ranged in age from about 18 to 100 years and lived across 24 United States geographic areas. In the prospective study, participants were assigned to cohorts based on the clinical history participants reported in a screening survey and a study questionnaire. Mobile phlebotomists in the prospective study collected whole blood, serum and a nasopharyngeal or oropharyngeal swab from every participant. Additional blood draws and questionnaires over a 2-month period could optionally be provided by prospective study participants. Prospective study blood samples were shipped either frozen or at room temperature before DNA extraction.

The sequenced material came from PBMCs or T cells enriched from blood (not recorded which). The chain uses TRBV7-3 and TRBJ1-3; 5 matching bases give a weak D call of TRBD1. This receptor was obtained from a man aged 40-49 years with acute COVID-19. The CDR3 protein sequence reads: CASSLNGGSGNTIYF. The sequenced DNA is TGTGCCAGCAGCTTAAACGGGGGCTCTGGAAACACCATATATTTT.